Included here is one T cell receptor beta chain sequence, with context. The sample comes from a study of T cell changes during pregnancy in multiple sclerosis. Losses at the gene ends were 7 bases for V and 5 bases for J; bases not matched to a gene: 8. The CDR3 runs to 13 residues. Germline-derived CDR1 and CDR2 are MDHEN and SYDVKM. Data came from immunoSEQ multiplex PCR; TCRdb stores just in-frame clones and leaves some out. This sample has about 50,000 clones, with 92% found just once. This TCR derives from a female donor with multiple sclerosis, enrolled in a pregnancy study. This chain links TRBV28 with TRBJ2-7; 7 bases match TRBD1. The starting material was CD4+ T cells from peripheral blood mononuclear cells, obtained in the second trimester of pregnancy. In DNA form, the CDR3 reads TGTGCCAGCAATAACAGGGGATTTGACGAGCAGTACTTC. This encodes CASNNRGFDEQYF. Full variable domain (remainder filled in from reference TRBV28 and TRBJ2-7): DVKVTQSSRYLVKRTGEKVFLECVQDMDHENMFWYRQDPGLGLRLIYFSYDVKMKEKGDIPEGYSVSREKKERFSLILESASTNQTSMYLCASNNRGFDEQYFGPGTRLTVT.